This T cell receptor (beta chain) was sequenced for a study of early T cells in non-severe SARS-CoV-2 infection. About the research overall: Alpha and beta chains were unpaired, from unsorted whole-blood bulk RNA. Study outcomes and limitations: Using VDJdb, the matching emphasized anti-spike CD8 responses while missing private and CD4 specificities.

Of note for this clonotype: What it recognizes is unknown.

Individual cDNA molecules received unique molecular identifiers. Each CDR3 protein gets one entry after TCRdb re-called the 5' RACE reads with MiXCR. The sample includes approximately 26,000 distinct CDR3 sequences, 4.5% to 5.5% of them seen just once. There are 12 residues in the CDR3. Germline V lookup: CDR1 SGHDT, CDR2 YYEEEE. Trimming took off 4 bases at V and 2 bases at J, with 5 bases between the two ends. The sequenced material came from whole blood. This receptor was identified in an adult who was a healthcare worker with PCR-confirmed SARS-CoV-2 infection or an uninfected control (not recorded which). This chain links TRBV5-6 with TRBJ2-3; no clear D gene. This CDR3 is CASSRPTDTQYF. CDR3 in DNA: TGTGCCAGCAGCCGCCCCACAGATACGCAGTATTTT.